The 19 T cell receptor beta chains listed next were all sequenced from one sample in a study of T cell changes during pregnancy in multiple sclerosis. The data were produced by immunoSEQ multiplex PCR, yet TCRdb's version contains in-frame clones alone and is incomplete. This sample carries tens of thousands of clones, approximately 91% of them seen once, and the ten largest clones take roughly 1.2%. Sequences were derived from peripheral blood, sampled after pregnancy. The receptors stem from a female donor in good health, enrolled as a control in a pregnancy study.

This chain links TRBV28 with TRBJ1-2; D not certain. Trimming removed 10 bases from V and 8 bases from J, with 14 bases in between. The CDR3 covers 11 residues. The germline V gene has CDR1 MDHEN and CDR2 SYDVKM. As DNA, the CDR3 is TGTGCCACCGAGGTCGTCGAGGGCTACACCTTC. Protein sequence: CATEVVEGYTF.

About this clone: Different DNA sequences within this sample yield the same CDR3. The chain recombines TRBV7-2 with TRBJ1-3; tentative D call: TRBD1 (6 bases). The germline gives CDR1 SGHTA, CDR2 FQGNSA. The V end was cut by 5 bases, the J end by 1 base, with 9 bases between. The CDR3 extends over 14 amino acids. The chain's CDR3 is CASSLQGSGNTIYF. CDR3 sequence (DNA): TGTGCCAGCAGCCTCCAGGGGTCTGGAAACACCATATATTTT.

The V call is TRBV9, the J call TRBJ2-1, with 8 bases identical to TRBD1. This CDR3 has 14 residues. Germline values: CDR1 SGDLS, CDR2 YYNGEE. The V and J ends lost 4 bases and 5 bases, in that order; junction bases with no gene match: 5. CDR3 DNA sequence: TGTGCCAGCAGCCGACAGGGGACGAACAATGAGCAGTTCTTC. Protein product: CASSRQGTNNEQFF.

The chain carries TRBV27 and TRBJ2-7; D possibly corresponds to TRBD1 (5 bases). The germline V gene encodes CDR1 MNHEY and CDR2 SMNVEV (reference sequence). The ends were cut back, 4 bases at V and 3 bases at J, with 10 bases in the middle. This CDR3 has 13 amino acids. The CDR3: CASSSDIRYEQYF. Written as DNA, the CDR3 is TGTGCCAGCAGTTCGGACATTCGCTACGAGCAGTACTTC.

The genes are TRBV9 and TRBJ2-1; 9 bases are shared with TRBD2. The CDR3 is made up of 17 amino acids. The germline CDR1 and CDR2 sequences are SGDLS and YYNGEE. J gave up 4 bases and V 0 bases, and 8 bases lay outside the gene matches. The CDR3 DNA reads TGTGCCAGCAGCGTAGGGATCCTAGCGGGAACGTACAATGAGCAGTTCTTC. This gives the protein CASSVGILAGTYNEQFF. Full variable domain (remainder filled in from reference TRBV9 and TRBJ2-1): DSGVTQTPKHLITATGQRVTLRCSPRSGDLSVYWYQQSLDQGLQFLIQYYNGEERAKGNILERFSAQQFPDLHSELNLSSLELGDSALYFCASSVGILAGTYNEQFFGPGTRLTVL.

The chain's CDR3 is CASSWTGSNEQYF. In nucleotides, the CDR3 is TGTGCCAGCAGCTGGACAGGGTCTAACGAGCAGTACTTC. V is TRBV6-6 and J is TRBJ2-7, with 8 bases aligning to TRBD1. The germline V gene encodes CDR1 MNHNY and CDR2 SVGAGI (reference sequence). The CDR3 has 13 amino acids. V trimming: 6 bases; J trimming: 5 bases; junction bases outside the gene matches: 6.

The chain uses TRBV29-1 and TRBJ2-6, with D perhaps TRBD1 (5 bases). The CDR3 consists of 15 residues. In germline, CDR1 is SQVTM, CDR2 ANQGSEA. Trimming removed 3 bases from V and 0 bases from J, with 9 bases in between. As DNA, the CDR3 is TGCAGCGTTGAGTTAGACAGCTCTGGGGCCAACGTCCTGACTTTC. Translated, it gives CSVELDSSGANVLTF.

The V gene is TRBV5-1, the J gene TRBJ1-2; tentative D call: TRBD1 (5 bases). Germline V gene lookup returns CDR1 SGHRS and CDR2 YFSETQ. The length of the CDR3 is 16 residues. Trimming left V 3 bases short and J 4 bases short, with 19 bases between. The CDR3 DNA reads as TGCGCCAGCAGCTCGACGAGCGGGCAGGGTGTCTATGGCTACACCTTC. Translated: CASSSTSGQGVYGYTF.

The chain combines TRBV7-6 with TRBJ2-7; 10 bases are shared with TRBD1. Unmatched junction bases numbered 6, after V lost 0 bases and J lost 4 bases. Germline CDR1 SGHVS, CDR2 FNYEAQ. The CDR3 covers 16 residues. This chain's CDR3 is CASSLALPGQGYEQYF. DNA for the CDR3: TGTGCCAGCAGCTTAGCGCTACCGGGACAGGGGTACGAGCAGTACTTC.

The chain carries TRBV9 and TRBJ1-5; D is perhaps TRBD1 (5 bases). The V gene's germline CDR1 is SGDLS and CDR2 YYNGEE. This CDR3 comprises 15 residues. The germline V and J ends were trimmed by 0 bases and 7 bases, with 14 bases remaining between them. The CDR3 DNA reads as TGTGCCAGCAGCGTAGACCTGGGACTAGGACAGCCCCAGCATTTT. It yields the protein CASSVDLGLGQPQHF.

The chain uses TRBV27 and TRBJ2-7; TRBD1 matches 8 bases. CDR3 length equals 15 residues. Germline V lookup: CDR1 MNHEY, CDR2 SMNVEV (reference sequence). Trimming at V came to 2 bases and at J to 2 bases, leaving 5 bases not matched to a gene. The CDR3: CASSLRDRPTYEQYF. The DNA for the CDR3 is TGTGCCAGCAGTTTAAGGGACAGGCCCACCTACGAGCAGTACTTC.

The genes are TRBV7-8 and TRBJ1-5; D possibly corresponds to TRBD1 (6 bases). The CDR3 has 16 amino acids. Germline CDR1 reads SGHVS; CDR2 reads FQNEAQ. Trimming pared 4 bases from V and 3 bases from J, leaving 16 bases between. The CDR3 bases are TGTGCCAGCAGCTACCTTCGGACAGCAATCAATCAGCCCCAGCATTTT. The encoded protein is CASSYLRTAINQPQHF.

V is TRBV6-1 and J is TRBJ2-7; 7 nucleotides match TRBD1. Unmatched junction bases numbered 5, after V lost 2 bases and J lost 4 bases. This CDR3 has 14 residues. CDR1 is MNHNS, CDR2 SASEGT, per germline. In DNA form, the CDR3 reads TGTGCCAGCAGTGAAAGACAGGGATGGTACGAGCAGTACTTC. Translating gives CASSERQGWYEQYF.

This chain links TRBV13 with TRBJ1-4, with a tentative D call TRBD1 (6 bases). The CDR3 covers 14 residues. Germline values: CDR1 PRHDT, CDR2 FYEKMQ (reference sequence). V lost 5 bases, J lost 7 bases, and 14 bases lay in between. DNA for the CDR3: TGTGCCAGCAGCATCTGGGGAGGGGGTGAAAAACTGTTTTTT. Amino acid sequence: CASSIWGGGEKLFF.

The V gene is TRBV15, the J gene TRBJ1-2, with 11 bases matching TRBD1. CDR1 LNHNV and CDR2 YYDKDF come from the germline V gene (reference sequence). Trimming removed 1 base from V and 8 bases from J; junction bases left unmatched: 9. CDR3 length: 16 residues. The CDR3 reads CATSRGGGQGGRGYTF. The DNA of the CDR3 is TGTGCCACCAGCAGAGGTGGGGGACAGGGGGGTAGAGGCTACACCTTC. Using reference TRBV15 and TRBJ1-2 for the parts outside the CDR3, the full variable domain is DAMVIQNPRYQVTQFGKPVTLSCSQTLNHNVMYWYQQKSSQAPKLLFHYYDKDFNNEADTPDNFQSRRPNTSFCFLDIRSPGLGDTAMYLCATSRGGGQGGRGYTFGSGTRLTVV.

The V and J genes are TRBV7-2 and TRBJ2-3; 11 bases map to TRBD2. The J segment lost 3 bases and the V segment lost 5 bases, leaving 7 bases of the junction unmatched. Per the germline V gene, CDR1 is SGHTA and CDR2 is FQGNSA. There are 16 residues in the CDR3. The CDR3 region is CASSGSGRAWTDTQYF. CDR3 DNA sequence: TGTGCCAGCAGCGGTAGCGGGAGGGCATGGACAGATACGCAGTATTTT.

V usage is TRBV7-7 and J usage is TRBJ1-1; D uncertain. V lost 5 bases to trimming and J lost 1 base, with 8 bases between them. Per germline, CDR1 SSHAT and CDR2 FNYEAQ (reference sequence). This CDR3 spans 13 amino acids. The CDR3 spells CASSRLRNTEAFF. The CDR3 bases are TGTGCCAGCAGCCGACTTAGGAACACTGAAGCTTTCTTT.

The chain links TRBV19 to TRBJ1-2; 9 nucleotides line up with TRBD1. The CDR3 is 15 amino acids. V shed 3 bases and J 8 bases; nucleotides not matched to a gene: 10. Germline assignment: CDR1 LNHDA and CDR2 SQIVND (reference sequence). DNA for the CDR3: TGTGCCAGTAGTATCCAAGCCGGACAGGGGAGAGGCTACACCTTC. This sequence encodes CASSIQAGQGRGYTF.

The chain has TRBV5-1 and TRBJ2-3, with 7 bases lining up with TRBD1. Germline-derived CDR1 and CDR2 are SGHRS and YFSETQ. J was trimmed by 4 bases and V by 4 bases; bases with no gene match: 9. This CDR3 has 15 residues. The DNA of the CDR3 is TGCGCCAGCAGCCTTTCTAGACAGGGCCCAGATACGCAGTATTTT. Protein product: CASSLSRQGPDTQYF.